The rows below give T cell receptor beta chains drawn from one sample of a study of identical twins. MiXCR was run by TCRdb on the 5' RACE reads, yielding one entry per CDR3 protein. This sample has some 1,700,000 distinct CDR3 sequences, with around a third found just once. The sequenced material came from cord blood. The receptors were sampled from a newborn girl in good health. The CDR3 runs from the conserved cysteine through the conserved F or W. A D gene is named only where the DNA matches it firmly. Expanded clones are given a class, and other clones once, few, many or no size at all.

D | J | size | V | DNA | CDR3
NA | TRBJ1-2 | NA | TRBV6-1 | TGTGCCAGCAGTGAATCCCGGGACGGCTACACCTTC | CASSESRDGYTF
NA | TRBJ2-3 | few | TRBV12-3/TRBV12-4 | TGTGCCAGCAGTTTAGGGGTGGCTAGCGGCACAGATACGCAGTATTTT | CASSLGVASGTDTQYF
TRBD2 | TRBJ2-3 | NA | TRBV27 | TGTGCCAGCAGTTTACCGCGGGGGGGGCGCGCAGATACGCAGTATTTT | CASSLPRGGRADTQYF
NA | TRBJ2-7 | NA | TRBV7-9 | TGTGCCAGCAGCCGGACTGGGGACCCAAACGAGCAGTACTTC | CASSRTGDPNEQYF
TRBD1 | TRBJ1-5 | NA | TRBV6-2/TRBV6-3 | TGTGCCAGCAGTTACCGAGACAGGGCTAATCAGCCCCAGCATTTT | CASSYRDRANQPQHF
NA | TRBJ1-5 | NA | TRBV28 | TGTGCCAGCAGTTTTGTTGGGCGGGGTAGCAATCAGCCCCAGCATTTT | CASSFVGRGSNQPQHF
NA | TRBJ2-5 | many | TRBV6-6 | TGTGCCAGCAGTTACGACAGCCTAGAGACCCAGTACTTC | CASSYDSLETQYF
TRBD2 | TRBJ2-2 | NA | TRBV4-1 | TGCGCCAGCAGCCAACTCCCCGGGACTAGCGCCGGGGAGCTGTTTTTT | CASSQLPGTSAGELFF
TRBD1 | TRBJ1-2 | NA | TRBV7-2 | TGTGCCAGCAGCTTTAGGACAGGGGGCGCGTACTATGGCTACACCTTC | CASSFRTGGAYYGYTF
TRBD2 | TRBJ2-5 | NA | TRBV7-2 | TGTGCCAGCAGCTCCTGGACTAGCGTGGAGACCCAGTACTTC | CASSSWTSVETQYF
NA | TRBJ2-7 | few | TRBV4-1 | TGCGCCAGCAGATTAACGCCGGACGTCCCCTACGAGCAGTACTTC | CASRLTPDVPYEQYF
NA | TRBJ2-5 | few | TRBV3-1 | TGTGCCAGCAGCCTACCTCAGTACCAAGAGACCCAGTACTTC | CASSLPQYQETQYF
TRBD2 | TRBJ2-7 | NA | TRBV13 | TGTGCCAGCAGCTCAGCGTTAGCGGGACTAGCGGTCCTCGAGCAGTACTTC | CASSSALAGLAVLEQYF
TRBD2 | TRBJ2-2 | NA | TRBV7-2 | TGTGCCAGCAACCGACTAGCGGGATACACCGGGGAGCTGTTTTTT | CASNRLAGYTGELFF
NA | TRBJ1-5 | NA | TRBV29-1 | TGCAGCGTTCCGGGCCAAACGAGCAATCAGCCCCAGCATTTT | CSVPGQTSNQPQHF
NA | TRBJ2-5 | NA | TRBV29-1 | TGCAGCATCAGTACCAGGGGATGGGAGCAGTACTTC | CSISTRGWEQYF
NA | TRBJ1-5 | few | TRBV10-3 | TGTGCCATCAGTGCTACCGGACTACACTTCAATCAGCCCCAGCATTTT | CAISATGLHFNQPQHF
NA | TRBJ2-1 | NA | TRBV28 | TGTGCCAGCAGTTTATCGGAGGGACCCACTCCATACAATGAGCAGTTCTTC | CASSLSEGPTPYNEQFF
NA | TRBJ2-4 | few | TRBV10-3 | TGTGCCATCAGCCCCATGGGGGGCGGCAAAAACATTCAGTACTTC | CAISPMGGGKNIQYF
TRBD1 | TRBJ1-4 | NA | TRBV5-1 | TGCGCCGGCCCGGGACAGGGGGATAATAATGAAAAACTGTTTTTT | CAGPGQGDNNEKLFF
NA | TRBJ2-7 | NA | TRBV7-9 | TGTGCCAGCAGCTTATTTGCCGCCTACAATGAGCAGTACTTC | CASSLFAAYNEQYF
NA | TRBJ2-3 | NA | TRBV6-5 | TGTGCCAGCAGAGGGGGGCCGGGGACCATCACAGATACGCAGTATTTT | CASRGGPGTITDTQYF
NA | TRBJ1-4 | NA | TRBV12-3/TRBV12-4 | TGTGCCAGCAGTTTAAGGCAGGGTAATAATGAAAAACTGTTTTTT | CASSLRQGNNEKLFF
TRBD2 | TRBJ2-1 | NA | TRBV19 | TGTGCCAGTAGTTCCAAGCGGGGGCAGTTCTTC | CASSSKRGQFF
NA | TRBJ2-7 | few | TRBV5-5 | TGTGCCAGCAGCTTGGACTGGCAGACCTACGAGCAGTACTTC | CASSLDWQTYEQYF
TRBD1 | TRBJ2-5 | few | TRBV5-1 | TGCGCCAGCAGTCCATCTAATGGGGCTCTCAGGGGGCAAGAGACCCAGTACTTC | CASSPSNGALRGQETQYF